This T cell receptor beta chain originates from a study of blood T cell repertoires in COVID-19. Across the study: Sources were T cells, B-cell-depleted T cells, or PBMCs; the material itself was cDNA or gDNA.

Symptom resolution, clearance, or two negative PCRs marked the recovered donors of Cohort 3. The CDR3 is 14 amino acids. The ends lost 3 bases at V and 7 bases at J; junction bases unmatched: 4. Per germline, CDR1 SGHRS and CDR2 YFSETQ. TCRdb's copy holds only in-frame clones and misses some; the assay was immunoSEQ multiplex PCR. The data contain more than 200,000 clones, 85% to 90% of them singletons. The chain has TRBV5-1 and TRBJ2-1; 10 nucleotides align to TRBD2. The receptor comes from a man between 35 and 55 years old who had recovered from COVID-19. The sample was PBMCs or T cells enriched from blood (not recorded which). The CDR3 is CASSWTSGENEQFF. The DNA of the CDR3 is TGCGCCAGCAGCTGGACTAGCGGTGAAAATGAGCAGTTCTTC.